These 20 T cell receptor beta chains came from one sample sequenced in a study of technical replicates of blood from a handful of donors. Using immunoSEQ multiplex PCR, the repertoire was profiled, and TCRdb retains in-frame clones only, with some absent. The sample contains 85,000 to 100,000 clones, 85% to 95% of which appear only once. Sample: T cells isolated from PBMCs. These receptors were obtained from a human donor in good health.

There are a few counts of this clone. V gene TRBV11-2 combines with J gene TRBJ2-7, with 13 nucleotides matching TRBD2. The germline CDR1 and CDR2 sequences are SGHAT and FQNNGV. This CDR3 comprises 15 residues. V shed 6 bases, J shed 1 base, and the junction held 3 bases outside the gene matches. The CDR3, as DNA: TGTGCCAGCAGTCTACTAGCGGGAGGGTCCTACGAGCAGTACTTC. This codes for CASSLLAGGSYEQYF.

The CDR3 is CASSQDSPEESYGYTF. For the CDR3, the DNA is TGCGCCAGCAGCCAAGATAGTCCGGAGGAGAGCTATGGCTACACCTTC. This chain connects TRBV4-1 to TRBJ1-2, with no clear D. Germline values: CDR1 MGHRA, CDR2 YSYEKL. The ends were cut back, 0 bases at V and 4 bases at J, with 15 bases in the middle. The CDR3 sequence is 16 residues long.

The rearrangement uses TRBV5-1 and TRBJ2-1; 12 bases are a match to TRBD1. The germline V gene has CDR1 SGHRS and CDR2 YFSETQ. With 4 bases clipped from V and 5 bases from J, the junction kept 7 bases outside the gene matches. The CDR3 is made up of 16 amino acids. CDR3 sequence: CASSAGGTGGHNEQFF. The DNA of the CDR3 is TGCGCCAGCAGCGCGGGAGGGACAGGGGGCCACAATGAGCAGTTCTTC.

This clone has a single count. In DNA, the CDR3 is TGTGCCATTACAGGGGAGAGCTATGGCTACACCTTC. Protein: CAITGESYGYTF. The chain combines TRBV2 with TRBJ1-2, with 7 bases that match TRBD1. V shed 10 bases and J 4 bases; nucleotides not matched to a gene: 6. The V gene's germline CDR1 is SNHLY and CDR2 FYNNEI. The CDR3 consists of 12 residues.

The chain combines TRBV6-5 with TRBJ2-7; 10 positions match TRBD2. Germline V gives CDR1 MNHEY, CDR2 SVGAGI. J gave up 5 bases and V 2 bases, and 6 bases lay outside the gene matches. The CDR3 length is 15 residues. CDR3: CASSYVASGGHEQYF. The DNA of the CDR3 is TGTGCCAGCAGTTACGTCGCTAGCGGGGGCCACGAGCAGTACTTC.

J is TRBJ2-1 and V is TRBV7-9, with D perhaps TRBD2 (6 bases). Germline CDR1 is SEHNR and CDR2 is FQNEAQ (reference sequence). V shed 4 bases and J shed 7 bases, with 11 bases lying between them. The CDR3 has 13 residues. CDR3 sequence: CASSSGSGNEQFF. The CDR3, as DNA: TGTGCCAGCAGCTCCGGGAGCGGGAATGAGCAGTTCTTC.

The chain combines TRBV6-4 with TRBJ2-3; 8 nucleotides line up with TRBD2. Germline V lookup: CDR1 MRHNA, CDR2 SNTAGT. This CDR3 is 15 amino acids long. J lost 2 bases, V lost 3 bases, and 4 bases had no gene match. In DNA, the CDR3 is TGTGCCAGCAGTGATTCAGCGGGGGACACAGATACGCAGTATTTT. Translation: CASSDSAGDTDTQYF.

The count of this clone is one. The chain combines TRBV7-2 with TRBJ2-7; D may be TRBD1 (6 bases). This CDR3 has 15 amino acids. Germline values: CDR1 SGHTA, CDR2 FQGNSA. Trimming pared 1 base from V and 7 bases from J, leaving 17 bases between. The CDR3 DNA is TGTGCCAGCAGCTTAGTTCTTGGGGGCCAGCGGGAGCAGTACTTC. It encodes CASSLVLGGQREQYF.

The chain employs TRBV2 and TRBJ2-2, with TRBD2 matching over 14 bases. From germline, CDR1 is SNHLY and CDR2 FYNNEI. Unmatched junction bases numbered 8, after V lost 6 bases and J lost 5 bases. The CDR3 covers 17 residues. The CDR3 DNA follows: TGTGCCAGCAGCCTAAGACTAGCGGGGGGGCTAACCGGGGAGCTGTTTTTT. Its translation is CASSLRLAGGLTGELFF.

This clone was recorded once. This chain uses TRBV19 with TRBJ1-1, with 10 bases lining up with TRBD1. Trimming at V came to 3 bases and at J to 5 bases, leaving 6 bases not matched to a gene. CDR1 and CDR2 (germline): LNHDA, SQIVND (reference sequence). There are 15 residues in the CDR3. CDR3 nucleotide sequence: TGTGCCAGTAGTATTAAAGGACAGGGGGAAACTGAAGCTTTCTTT. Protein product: CASSIKGQGETEAFF.

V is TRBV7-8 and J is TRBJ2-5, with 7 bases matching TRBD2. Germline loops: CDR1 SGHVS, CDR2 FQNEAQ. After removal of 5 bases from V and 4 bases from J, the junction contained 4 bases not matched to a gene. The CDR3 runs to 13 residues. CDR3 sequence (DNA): TGTGCCAGCAGCCGAGGGGAGGGAGAGACCCAGTACTTC. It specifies CASSRGEGETQYF.

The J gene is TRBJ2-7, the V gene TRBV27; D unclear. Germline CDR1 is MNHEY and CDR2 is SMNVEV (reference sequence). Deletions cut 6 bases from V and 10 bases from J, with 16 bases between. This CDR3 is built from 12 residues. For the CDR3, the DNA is TGTGCCAGCAGCTTTGACATTCACGGACAGTACTTC. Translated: CASSFDIHGQYF.

The CDR3 sequence: CASSTYTEAFF. The CDR3, as DNA: TGTGCCAGTAGTACGTACACTGAAGCTTTCTTT. The rearrangement joins TRBV19 to TRBJ1-1; no clear D gene. Per germline, CDR1 LNHDA and CDR2 SQIVND (reference sequence). The CDR3 covers 11 residues. V was shortened by 4 bases and J by 3 bases, with 3 bases between the two germline ends.

CDR3 loop: CASSSPPRVYEQYF. CDR3 nucleotides: TGTGCCAGCAGCTCACCCCCTAGAGTCTACGAGCAGTACTTC. The rearrangement uses TRBV11-1 and TRBJ2-7; the D is unclear. The V and J ends lost 4 bases and 3 bases respectively, with 13 bases between them. The germline V gene has CDR1 SGHAT and CDR2 FQDESV (reference sequence). This CDR3 comprises 14 residues.

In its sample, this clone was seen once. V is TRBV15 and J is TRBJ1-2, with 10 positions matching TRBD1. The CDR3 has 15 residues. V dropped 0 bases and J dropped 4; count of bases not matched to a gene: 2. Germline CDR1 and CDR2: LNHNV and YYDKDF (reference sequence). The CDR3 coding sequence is TGTGCCACCAGCAGAGACGGGACAGGGGTCTATGGCTACACCTTC. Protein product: CATSRDGTGVYGYTF.

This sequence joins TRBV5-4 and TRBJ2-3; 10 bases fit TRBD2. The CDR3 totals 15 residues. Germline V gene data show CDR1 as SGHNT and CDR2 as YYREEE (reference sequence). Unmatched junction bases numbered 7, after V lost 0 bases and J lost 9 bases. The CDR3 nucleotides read TGTGCCAGCAGCTTGGCTAGCGGGGGAAAACTAACGCAGTATTTT. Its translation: CASSLASGGKLTQYF.

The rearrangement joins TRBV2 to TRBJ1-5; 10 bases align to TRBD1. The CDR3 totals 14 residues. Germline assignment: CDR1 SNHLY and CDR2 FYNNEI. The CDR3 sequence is CATGGSYSNQPQHF. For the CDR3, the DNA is TGTGCGACAGGGGGCTCATATAGCAATCAGCCCCAGCATTTT.

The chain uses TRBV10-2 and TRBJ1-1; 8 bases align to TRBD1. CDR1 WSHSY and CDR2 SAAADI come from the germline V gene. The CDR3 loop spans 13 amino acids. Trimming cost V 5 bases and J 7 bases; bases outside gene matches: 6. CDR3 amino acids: CASSSRTGLEAFF. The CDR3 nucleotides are TGCGCCAGCAGTTCCCGGACAGGGCTTGAAGCTTTCTTT.

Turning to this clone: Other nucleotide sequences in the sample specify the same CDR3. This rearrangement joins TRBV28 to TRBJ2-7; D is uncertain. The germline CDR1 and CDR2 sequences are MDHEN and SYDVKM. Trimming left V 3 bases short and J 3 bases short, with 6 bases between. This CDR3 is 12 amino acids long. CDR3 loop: CASSLSLYEQYF. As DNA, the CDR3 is TGTGCCAGCAGTTTGTCACTCTACGAGCAGTACTTC.

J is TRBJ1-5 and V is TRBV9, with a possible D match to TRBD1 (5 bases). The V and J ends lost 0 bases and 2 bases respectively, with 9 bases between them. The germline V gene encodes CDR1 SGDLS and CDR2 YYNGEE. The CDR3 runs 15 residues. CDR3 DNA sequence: TGTGCCAGCAGCGTAGGACAGAGCGGCAATCAGCCCCAGCATTTT. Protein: CASSVGQSGNQPQHF.